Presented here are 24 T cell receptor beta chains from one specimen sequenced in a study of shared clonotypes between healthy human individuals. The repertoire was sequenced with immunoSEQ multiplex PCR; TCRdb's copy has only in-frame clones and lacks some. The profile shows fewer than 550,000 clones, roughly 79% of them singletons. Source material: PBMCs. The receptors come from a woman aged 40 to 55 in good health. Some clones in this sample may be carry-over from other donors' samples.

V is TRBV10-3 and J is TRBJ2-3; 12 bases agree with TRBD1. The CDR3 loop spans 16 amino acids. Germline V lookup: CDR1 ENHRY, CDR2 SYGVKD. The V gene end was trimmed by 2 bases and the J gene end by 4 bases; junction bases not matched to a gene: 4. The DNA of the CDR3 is TGTGCCATCAGTGAGCCGGGACAGGGGGCTTCAGATACGCAGTATTTT. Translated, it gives CAISEPGQGASDTQYF.

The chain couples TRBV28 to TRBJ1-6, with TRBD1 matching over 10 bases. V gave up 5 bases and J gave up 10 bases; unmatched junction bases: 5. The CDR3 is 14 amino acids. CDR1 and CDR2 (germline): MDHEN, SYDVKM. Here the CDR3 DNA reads TGTGCCAGCAGTCCGGGACAGGGGCTCTCACCCCTCCACTTT. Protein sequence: CASSPGQGLSPLHF.

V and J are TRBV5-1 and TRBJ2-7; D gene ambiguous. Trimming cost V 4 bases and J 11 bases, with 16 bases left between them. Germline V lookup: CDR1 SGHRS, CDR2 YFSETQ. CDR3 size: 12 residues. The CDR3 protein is CASSLTDSPKYF. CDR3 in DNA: TGCGCCAGCAGCCTCACGGATTCGCCGAAGTACTTC. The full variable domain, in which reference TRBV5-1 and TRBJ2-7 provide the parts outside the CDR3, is KAGVTQTPRYLIKTRGQQVTLSCSPISGHRSVSWYQQTPGQGLQFLFEYFSETQRNKGNFPGRFSGRQFSNSRSEMNVSTLELGDSALYLCASSLTDSPKYFGPGTRLTVT.

The CDR3 DNA reads TGCGCCAGCAGCCAAGATTGGTGGGCATATAATGAAAAACTGTTTTTT. It codes for CASSQDWWAYNEKLFF. The J gene is TRBJ1-4, the V gene TRBV4-1; D gene uncertain. Between the trimmed V and J ends, which lost 0 bases and 4 bases, there was a span of 12 bases. CDR1 and CDR2 (germline): MGHRA, YSYEKL. This CDR3 region has 16 residues.

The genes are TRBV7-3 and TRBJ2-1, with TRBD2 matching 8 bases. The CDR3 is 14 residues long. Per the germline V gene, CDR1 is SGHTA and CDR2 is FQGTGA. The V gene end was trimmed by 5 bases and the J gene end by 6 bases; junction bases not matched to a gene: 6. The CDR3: CASSPGLASNEQFF. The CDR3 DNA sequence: TGTGCCAGCAGCCCAGGACTAGCTAGCAATGAGCAGTTCTTC. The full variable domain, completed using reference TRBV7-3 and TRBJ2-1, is GAGVSQTPSNKVTEKGKYVELRCDPISGHTALYWYRQSLGQGPEFLIYFQGTGAADDSGLPNDRFFAVRPEGSVSTLKIQRTERGDSAVYLCASSPGLASNEQFFGPGTRLTVL.

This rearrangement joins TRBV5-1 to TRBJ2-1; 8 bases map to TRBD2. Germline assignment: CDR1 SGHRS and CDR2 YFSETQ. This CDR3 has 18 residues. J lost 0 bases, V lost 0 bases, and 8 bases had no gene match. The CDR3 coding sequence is TGCGCCAGCAGCTTGGCTCTAGCGGGCCCGAGCTCCTACAATGAGCAGTTCTTC. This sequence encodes CASSLALAGPSSYNEQFF.

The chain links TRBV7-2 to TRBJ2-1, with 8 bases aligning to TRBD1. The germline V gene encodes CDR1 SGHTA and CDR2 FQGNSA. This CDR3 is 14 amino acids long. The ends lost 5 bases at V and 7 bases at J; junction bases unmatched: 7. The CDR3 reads CASSPDRVKNEQFF. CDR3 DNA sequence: TGTGCCAGCAGCCCGGACAGGGTCAAAAATGAGCAGTTCTTC.

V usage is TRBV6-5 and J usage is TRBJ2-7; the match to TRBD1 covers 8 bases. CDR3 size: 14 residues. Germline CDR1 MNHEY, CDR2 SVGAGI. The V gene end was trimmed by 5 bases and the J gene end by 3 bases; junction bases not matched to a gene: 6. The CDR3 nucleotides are TGTGCCAGCAGTCGACAGGGGCCGGACTACGAGCAGTACTTC. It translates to CASSRQGPDYEQYF.

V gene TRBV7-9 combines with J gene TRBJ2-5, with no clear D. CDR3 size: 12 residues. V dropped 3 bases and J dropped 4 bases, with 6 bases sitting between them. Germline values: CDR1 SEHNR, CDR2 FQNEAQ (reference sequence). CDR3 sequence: CASSFSGETQYF. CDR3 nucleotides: TGTGCCAGCAGCTTCTCCGGAGAGACCCAGTACTTC.

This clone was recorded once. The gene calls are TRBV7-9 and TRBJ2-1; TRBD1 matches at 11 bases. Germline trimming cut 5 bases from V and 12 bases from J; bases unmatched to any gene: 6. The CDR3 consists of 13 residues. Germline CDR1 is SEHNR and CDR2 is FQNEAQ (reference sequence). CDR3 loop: CASSPLGQGGQFF. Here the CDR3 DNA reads TGTGCCAGCAGCCCCTTGGGACAGGGGGGGCAGTTCTTC.

The CDR3: CASSQEWTSGSNEQFF. CDR3 DNA: TGCGCCAGCAGCCAAGAGTGGACTAGCGGGAGTAATGAGCAGTTCTTC. This rearrangement joins TRBV4-1 to TRBJ2-1, with 13 bases lining up with TRBD2. CDR1 MGHRA and CDR2 YSYEKL come from the germline V gene. V gave up 0 bases and J gave up 7 bases; unmatched junction bases: 3. The CDR3 loop spans 16 amino acids.

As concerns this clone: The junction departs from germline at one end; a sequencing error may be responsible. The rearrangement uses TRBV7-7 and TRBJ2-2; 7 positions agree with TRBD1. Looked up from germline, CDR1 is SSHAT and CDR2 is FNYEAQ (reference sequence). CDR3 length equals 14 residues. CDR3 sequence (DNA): TGTGCTAGCAGCCGTAACAGGGGCTCCGGGGAGCTGTTTTTT. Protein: CASSRNRGSGELFF.

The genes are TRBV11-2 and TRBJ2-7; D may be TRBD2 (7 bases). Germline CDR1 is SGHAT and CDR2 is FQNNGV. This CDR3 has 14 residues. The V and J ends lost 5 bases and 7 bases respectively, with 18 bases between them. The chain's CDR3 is CASSPGGGPLEQYF. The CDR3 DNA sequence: TGTGCCAGCAGCCCCGGCGGGGGCCCCTTAGAGCAGTACTTC. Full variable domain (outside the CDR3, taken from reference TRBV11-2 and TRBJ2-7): EAGVAQSPRYKIIEKRQSVAFWCNPISGHATLYWYQQILGQGPKLLIQFQNNGVVDDSQLPKDRFSAERLKGVDSTLKIQPAKLEDSAVYLCASSPGGGPLEQYFGPGTRLTVT.

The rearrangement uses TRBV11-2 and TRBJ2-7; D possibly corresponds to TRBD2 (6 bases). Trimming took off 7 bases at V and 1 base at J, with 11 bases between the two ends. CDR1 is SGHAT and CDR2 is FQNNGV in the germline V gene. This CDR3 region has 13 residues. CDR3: CASNRLGSYEQYF. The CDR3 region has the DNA TGTGCCAGCAACCGACTAGGTTCCTACGAGCAGTACTTC. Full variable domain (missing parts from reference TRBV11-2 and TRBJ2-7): EAGVAQSPRYKIIEKRQSVAFWCNPISGHATLYWYQQILGQGPKLLIQFQNNGVVDDSQLPKDRFSAERLKGVDSTLKIQPAKLEDSAVYLCASNRLGSYEQYFGPGTRLTVT.

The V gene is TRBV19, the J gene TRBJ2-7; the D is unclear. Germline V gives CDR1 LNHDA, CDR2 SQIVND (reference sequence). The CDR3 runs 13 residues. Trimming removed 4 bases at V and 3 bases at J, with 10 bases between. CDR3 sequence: CASSSGADYEQYF. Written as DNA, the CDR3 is TGTGCCAGTAGTAGTGGCGCAGACTACGAGCAGTACTTC.

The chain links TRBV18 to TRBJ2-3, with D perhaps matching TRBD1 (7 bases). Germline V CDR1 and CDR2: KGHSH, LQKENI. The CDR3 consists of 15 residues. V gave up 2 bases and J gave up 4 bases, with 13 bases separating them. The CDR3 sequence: CASSPRTGGSDTQYF. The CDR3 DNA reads TGTGCCAGCTCACCAAGGACAGGAGGGTCAGATACGCAGTATTTT.

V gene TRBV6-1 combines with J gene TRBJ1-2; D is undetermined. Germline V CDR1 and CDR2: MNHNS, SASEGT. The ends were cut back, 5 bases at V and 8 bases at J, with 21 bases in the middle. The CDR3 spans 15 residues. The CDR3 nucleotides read TGTGCCAGCAGTTTTTCCCGACACCAAGCTGGGGGCTACACCTTC. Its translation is CASSFSRHQAGGYTF.

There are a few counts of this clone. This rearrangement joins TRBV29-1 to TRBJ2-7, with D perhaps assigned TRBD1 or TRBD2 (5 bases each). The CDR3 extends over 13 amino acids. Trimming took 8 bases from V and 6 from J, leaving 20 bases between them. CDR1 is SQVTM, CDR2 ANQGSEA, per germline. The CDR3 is CSFLKSGSVEQYF. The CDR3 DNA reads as TGCAGCTTTCTGAAATCAGGGAGCGTCGAGCAGTACTTC.

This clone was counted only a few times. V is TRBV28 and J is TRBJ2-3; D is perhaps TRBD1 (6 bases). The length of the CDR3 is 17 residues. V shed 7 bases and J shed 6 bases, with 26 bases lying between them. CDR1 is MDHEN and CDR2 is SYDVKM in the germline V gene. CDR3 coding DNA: TGTGCCAGCATCTCCTTCAACAGGGAAGGAGGATCCGATACGCAGTATTTT. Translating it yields CASISFNREGGSDTQYF. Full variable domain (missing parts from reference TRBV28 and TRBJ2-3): DVKVTQSSRYLVKRTGEKVFLECVQDMDHENMFWYRQDPGLGLRLIYFSYDVKMKEKGDIPEGYSVSREKKERFSLILESASTNQTSMYLCASISFNREGGSDTQYFGPGTRLTVL.

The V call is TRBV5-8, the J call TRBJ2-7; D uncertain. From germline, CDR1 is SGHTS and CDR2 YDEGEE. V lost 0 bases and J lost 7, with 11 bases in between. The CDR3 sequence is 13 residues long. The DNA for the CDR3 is TGTGCCAGCAGCTTGGAGATCCAACGGGAGCAGTACTTC. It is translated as CASSLEIQREQYF.

CDR3 amino acids: CASSLSGGPTDTQYF. DNA of the CDR3: TGTGCCAGCAGCTTGTCCGGTGGCCCCACAGATACGCAGTATTTT. The J gene is TRBJ2-3, the V gene TRBV7-3, with unresolved D. In germline, CDR1 is SGHTA, CDR2 FQGTGA. V was trimmed by 3 bases and J by 2 bases, leaving 12 bases between them. This CDR3 spans 15 amino acids.

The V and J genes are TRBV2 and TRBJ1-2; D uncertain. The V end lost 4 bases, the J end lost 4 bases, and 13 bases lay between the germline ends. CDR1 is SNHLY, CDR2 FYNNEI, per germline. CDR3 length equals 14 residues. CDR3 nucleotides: TGTGCCAGCAGTGTGTATAGCCAGATCTATGGCTACACCTTC. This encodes CASSVYSQIYGYTF.

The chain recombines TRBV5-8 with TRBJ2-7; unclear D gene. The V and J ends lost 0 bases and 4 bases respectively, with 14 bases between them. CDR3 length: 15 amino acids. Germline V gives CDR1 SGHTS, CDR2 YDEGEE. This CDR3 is CASSLGTGALYEQYF. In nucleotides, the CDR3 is TGTGCCAGCAGCTTGGGGACCGGAGCGTTATACGAGCAGTACTTC.

The CDR3 sequence is CASSSTSGGYWELFF. The CDR3 DNA sequence: TGTGCCAGCAGCTCCACTAGCGGGGGGTACTGGGAGCTGTTTTTT. This chain connects TRBV7-2 to TRBJ2-2, with TRBD2 matching 12 bases. Germline assignment: CDR1 SGHTA and CDR2 FQGNSA. Losses at the gene ends were 4 bases for V and 9 bases for J; bases not matched to a gene: 6. This CDR3 region has 15 residues.